This TCR beta chain was captured in a study of cytomegalovirus exposure and HLA in healthy donors. Whole-study results and caveats: Analyzed later, association rates of TCRs varied across HLA loci, with DRB1 most and HLA-C fewest. Analyzed later, most CMV-associated TCR beta chains appeared HLA-restricted. In a later analysis, V- and J-gene trimming of beta chains associated with a DCLRE1C missense variant, replicated independently.

The study ran its PCR with 60 Vbeta and 13 Jbeta primers. The assay was immunoSEQ multiplex PCR, and TCRdb's table has in-frame clones only and misses some. The sample yields around 170,000 clones, 80% seen once. As to this clone: Antigen unknown.

The CDR3 contains 14 residues. CDR1 and CDR2 from the germline V gene are ENHRY and SYGVKD. V dropped 6 bases and J dropped 6 bases, with 17 bases sitting between them. The chain combines TRBV10-3 with TRBJ1-2, with D tentatively TRBD1 (6 bases). The specimen sequenced was PBMCs. The clonotype originates from a man in his forties in good health and CMV-seropositive. CDR3 loop: CAIRQEQGRNGYTF. As DNA, the CDR3 is TGTGCCATCAGACAAGAACAGGGTAGGAATGGCTACACCTTC.